One sample yielded the 17 T cell receptor beta chains listed below, sequenced in a study of blood T cell repertoires in COVID-19. Profiling relied on immunoSEQ multiplex PCR, and the TCRdb table lists in-frame clones only, not all of them. The data hold approximately 500,000 clones, with nearly 90% observed a single time. The source material was peripheral blood. These receptors were obtained from a man between 18 and 35 years old with COVID-19, enrolled during active disease.

This clone has only a few counts. This chain joins TRBV5-1 and TRBJ1-2; 10 nucleotides match TRBD1. This CDR3 is built from 17 residues. Germline V lookup: CDR1 SGHRS, CDR2 YFSETQ. J was trimmed by 6 bases and V by 3 bases; bases with no gene match: 14. The CDR3 DNA sequence: TGCGCCAGCAGCTCCAGACAGGGGGCGAGCCGAATGGATGGCTACACCTTC. Residues: CASSSRQGASRMDGYTF. Full variable domain (remainder filled in from reference TRBV5-1 and TRBJ1-2): KAGVTQTPRYLIKTRGQQVTLSCSPISGHRSVSWYQQTPGQGLQFLFEYFSETQRNKGNFPGRFSGRQFSNSRSEMNVSTLELGDSALYLCASSSRQGASRMDGYTFGSGTRLTVV.

The chain has TRBV5-4 and TRBJ2-3; D is ambiguous. The CDR3 consists of 14 residues. Looked up from germline, CDR1 is SGHNT and CDR2 is YYREEE (reference sequence). V was shortened by 2 bases and J by 0 bases, with 7 bases between the two germline ends. For the CDR3, the DNA is TGTGCCAGCAGCTTCTCCCAGAGCACAGATACGCAGTATTTT. This sequence encodes CASSFSQSTDTQYF. Full variable domain (remainder filled in from reference TRBV5-4 and TRBJ2-3): ETGVTQSPTHLIKTRGQQVTLRCSSQSGHNTVSWYQQALGQGPQFIFQYYREEENGRGNFPPRFSGLQFPNYSSELNVNALELDDSALYLCASSFSQSTDTQYFGPGTRLTVL.

The chain has TRBV2 and TRBJ2-5, with 10 bases matching TRBD2. Trimming cost V 1 base and J 5 bases; bases outside gene matches: 4. This CDR3 spans 15 amino acids. The germline V gene encodes CDR1 SNHLY and CDR2 FYNNEI. CDR3 amino acids: CASSEGSGGKETQYF. The CDR3 DNA is TGTGCCAGCAGTGAAGGTAGCGGGGGGAAGGAGACCCAGTACTTC.

The CDR3 nucleotides are TGTGCCATCAGTGAGTCGCTAGCGAGAGAGACCCAGTACTTC. Its protein is CAISESLARETQYF. The chain uses TRBV10-3 and TRBJ2-5; tentatively, D is TRBD2 (6 bases). Trimming removed 0 bases at V and 4 bases at J, with 9 bases between. Germline V lookup: CDR1 ENHRY, CDR2 SYGVKD. The CDR3 has 14 residues.

The V gene is TRBV6-2 or TRBV6-3, the J gene TRBJ2-1, with 9 bases lining up with TRBD2. V shed 5 bases, J shed 9 bases, and the junction held 11 bases outside the gene matches. This CDR3 region has 15 residues. Per germline, CDR1 MNHEY and CDR2 SVGEGT. CDR3 sequence: CASSGAGTSFTEQFF. The CDR3 DNA sequence: TGTGCCAGCAGTGGGGCCGGGACTAGCTTCACTGAGCAGTTCTTC.

The V and J genes are TRBV27 and TRBJ1-4; 7 positions match TRBD1. This CDR3 contains 15 residues. Germline V gene sequence: CDR1 MNHEY, CDR2 SMNVEV (reference sequence). After removal of 5 bases from V and 8 bases from J, the junction contained 11 bases not matched to a gene. CDR3 nucleotides: TGTGCCAGCAGTGGCTACAGGGGAGTGGGGGAAAAACTGTTTTTT. It codes for CASSGYRGVGEKLFF.

The rearrangement links TRBV7-3 to TRBJ2-3; D perhaps matches TRBD1 (6 bases). With 2 bases removed from V and 4 bases from J, the gap between germline ends came to 13 bases. This CDR3 is 15 amino acids long. Germline V gives CDR1 SGHTA, CDR2 FQGTGA. In nucleotides, the CDR3 is TGTGCCAGCAGCTTAGAAGGGGGTAGCGCAGATACGCAGTATTTT. It yields the protein CASSLEGGSADTQYF.

The rearrangement links TRBV7-9 to TRBJ2-3; D is undetermined. Trimming cost V 1 base and J 2 bases, with 13 bases left between them. The CDR3 covers 16 residues. Germline CDR1 and CDR2: SEHNR and FQNEAQ (reference sequence). DNA of the CDR3: TGTGCCAGCAGCTTAGTCCCCCCCAGTCCCACAGATACGCAGTATTTT. Amino acid sequence: CASSLVPPSPTDTQYF.

The V and J genes are TRBV6-1 and TRBJ2-7, with 8 bases aligning to TRBD2. The CDR3 extends over 16 amino acids. Trimming took 2 bases from V and 2 from J; bases not matched to a gene: 8. The germline V gene encodes CDR1 MNHNS and CDR2 SASEGT. CDR3 sequence (DNA): TGTGCCAGCAGTGAACCCGTAGCGGGGACGCCCTACGAGCAGTACTTC. Its translation is CASSEPVAGTPYEQYF.

This clone was picked up one time. Other DNA sequences in the same sample also yield this CDR3. The chain couples TRBV7-9 to TRBJ2-7; 7 nucleotides match TRBD2. The CDR3 consists of 15 residues. V lost 8 bases and J lost 7; bases outside the gene matches: 17. Germline assignment: CDR1 SEHNR and CDR2 FQNEAQ (reference sequence). CDR3 in DNA: TGTGCCAGCTCCCCTAGAGGTGGCGGGAGTAGAGAGCAGTACTTC. Its protein is CASSPRGGGSREQYF.

This clone occurred once. V and J are TRBV5-5 and TRBJ1-5; the match to TRBD1 covers 8 bases. Germline V lookup: CDR1 SGHKS, CDR2 YYEKEE (reference sequence). Germline trimming cut 2 bases from V and 5 bases from J; bases unmatched to any gene: 6. This CDR3 spans 15 amino acids. DNA of the CDR3: TGTGCCAGCAGCTTCCAGGACAGGGATCATCAGCCCCAGCATTTT. It is translated as CASSFQDRDHQPQHF.

V and J are TRBV19 and TRBJ1-6, with 7 bases identical to TRBD1. The V gene end was trimmed by 8 bases and the J gene end by 9 bases; junction bases not matched to a gene: 10. Germline assignment: CDR1 LNHDA and CDR2 SQIVND (reference sequence). The CDR3 extends over 14 amino acids. CDR3 nucleotide sequence: TGTGCCAGTCGGAACAGGGGCCAAAGTTCACCCCTCCACTTT. Encoded protein: CASRNRGQSSPLHF.

The chain uses TRBV5-4 and TRBJ2-1, with D unresolved. The CDR3 has 13 amino acids. Germline loops: CDR1 SGHNT, CDR2 YYREEE (reference sequence). Deletions cut 2 bases from V and 8 bases from J, with 11 bases between. CDR3 residues: CASSFRHGDEQFF. The DNA for the CDR3 is TGTGCCAGCAGCTTCAGGCACGGCGATGAGCAGTTCTTC. The whole variable domain, filled in from reference TRBV5-4 and TRBJ2-1, reads ETGVTQSPTHLIKTRGQQVTLRCSSQSGHNTVSWYQQALGQGPQFIFQYYREEENGRGNFPPRFSGLQFPNYSSELNVNALELDDSALYLCASSFRHGDEQFFGPGTRLTVL.

The chain recombines TRBV5-1 with TRBJ1-6; D might be TRBD1 (5 bases). The CDR3 contains 15 residues. Germline CDR1 SGHRS, CDR2 YFSETQ. Trimming removed 4 bases from V and 8 bases from J, with 16 bases in between. CDR3 sequence (DNA): TGCGCCAGCAGCCCGAGGCCAGGGTTGGATTCACCCCTCCACTTT. Protein product: CASSPRPGLDSPLHF.

The rearrangement links TRBV2 to TRBJ2-2; 12 nucleotides align to TRBD2. V dropped 0 bases and J dropped 7; count of bases not matched to a gene: 3. The germline V gene has CDR1 SNHLY and CDR2 FYNNEI. The CDR3 is 16 residues long. CDR3 in amino acids: CASSEALAGGDGELFF. The CDR3 coding sequence is TGTGCCAGCAGTGAAGCGCTAGCGGGAGGGGACGGGGAGCTGTTTTTT.

DNA for the CDR3: TGTGCTAGTGGTTTGGTCGGGATGGGCACAGATACGCAGTATTTT. Protein: CASGLVGMGTDTQYF. The chain carries TRBV12-5 and TRBJ2-3; D is possibly TRBD2 (5 bases). Germline CDR1 and CDR2: LGHNT and FRNRAP. Between the trimmed V and J ends, which lost 0 bases and 1 base, there was a span of 8 bases. The CDR3 extends over 15 amino acids.

The chain combines TRBV5-5 with TRBJ1-1; TRBD1 matches 7 bases. CDR1 is SGHKS, CDR2 YYEKEE, per germline (reference sequence). There are 15 residues in the CDR3. V was pared by 4 bases and J by 0 bases, with 6 bases of the junction left unmatched. This CDR3 is CASSRQGGMNTEAFF. The DNA of the CDR3 is TGTGCCAGCAGCCGGCAGGGGGGCATGAACACTGAAGCTTTCTTT.